The present T cell receptor beta chain was sequenced within a study of T cells in narcolepsy. Study-level results: Blood of same and different patients, but not healthy controls, reportedly held recurring autoreactive clonotypes. No autoreactive T cell clone sequences appeared in some memory CD4+ repertoires.

V shed 5 bases and J shed 10 bases, with 14 bases lying between them. The V gene's germline CDR1 is DFQATT and CDR2 SNEGSKA (reference sequence). This CDR3 spans 11 amino acids. On this clone itself: Its cognate antigen is unknown.

Method: immunoSEQ multiplex PCR; TCRdb's copy keeps in-frame clones and lacks some. The repertoire has about 33,000 clones, 85% to 90% of them found once; the top ten carry 1% to 1.5%. This chain links TRBV20-1 with TRBJ1-1; TRBD1 is a possible D gene (6 bases). The TCR was taken from a human donor with narcolepsy. Sequencing was performed on CD45RA- memory CD4+ T cells from PBMCs. As DNA, the CDR3 is TGCAGTGCTCTACCTGGACAGTTAGCTTTCTTT. Translating it yields CSALPGQLAFF.